Given below is one TCR beta chain in context. Its antigen is not identified. This CDR3 region has 15 residues. CDR1 is MNHEY, CDR2 SMNVEV, per germline (reference sequence). The V and J ends lost 3 bases and 3 bases respectively, with 13 bases between them. This sample was taken from a study of cytomegalovirus exposure and HLA in healthy donors. PCR amplification relied on 60 Vbeta primers (plus 13 Jbeta primers). The method was immunoSEQ multiplex PCR; TCRdb's version includes in-frame clones alone and lacks a portion of them. The sample consists of 210,000 or so clones, roughly 80% of them appearing once. Findings and caveats of the study: In a later analysis, CMV-associated beta chains were mostly HLA-associated, it appeared. TCR beta V- and J-gene trimming, according to a later analysis, was linked to a missense DCLRE1C variant. Earlier analysis found most TCR beta V segments productive about 90% or about 30% of the time.

The specimen was PBMCs. This TCR was recovered from a girl aged 2 to 10 in good health and CMV-seronegative. J is TRBJ2-3 and V is TRBV27; a possible D gene is TRBD1 (6 bases). The DNA of the CDR3 is TGTGCCAGCAGTTTGTCGGTAGGACAGACAGATACGCAGTATTTT. It yields the protein CASSLSVGQTDTQYF.